These 24 T cell receptor beta chains came from one sample sequenced in a study of blood T cell repertoires in COVID-19. Data came from immunoSEQ multiplex PCR; TCRdb stores just in-frame clones and leaves some out. Of approximately 220,000 clones listed, more than 65% are singletons. The sample was peripheral blood. The receptors derive from a woman aged 55-69 years with acute or convalescent COVID-19.

The V and J genes are TRBV27 and TRBJ1-1, with 7 nucleotides matching TRBD1. The CDR3 totals 14 residues. In germline, CDR1 is MNHEY, CDR2 SMNVEV (reference sequence). V was pared by 3 bases and J by 6 bases, with 7 bases of the junction left unmatched. The CDR3 DNA is TGTGCCAGCAGTTTTAGACAGGGAGCATCTGAAGCTTTCTTT. Translated: CASSFRQGASEAFF.

The CDR3 nucleotides are TGTGCCAGCAGCGACGACAGGGTCAGTGAGCAGTTCTTC. Amino acids: CASSDDRVSEQFF. The rearrangement links TRBV6-5 to TRBJ2-1, with 7 bases identical to TRBD1. The CDR3 consists of 13 residues. Trimming cost V 6 bases and J 9 bases; bases outside gene matches: 8. Germline CDR1 is MNHEY and CDR2 is SVGAGI.

The chain uses TRBV5-4 and TRBJ1-4, with D possibly matching TRBD1 (5 bases). The CDR3 runs to 15 residues. CDR1 and CDR2 (germline): SGHNT, YYREEE (reference sequence). V lost 1 base and J lost 4, with 11 bases in between. The CDR3 sequence: CASSLWQGDNEKLFF. The DNA for the CDR3 is TGTGCCAGCAGCTTGTGGCAGGGCGATAATGAAAAACTGTTTTTT. The full variable domain, in which reference TRBV5-4 and TRBJ1-4 provide the parts outside the CDR3, is ETGVTQSPTHLIKTRGQQVTLRCSSQSGHNTVSWYQQALGQGPQFIFQYYREEENGRGNFPPRFSGLQFPNYSSELNVNALELDDSALYLCASSLWQGDNEKLFFGSGTQLSVL.

The chain joins TRBV3-1 (or the pseudogene TRBV3-2) to TRBJ1-1; 7 bases line up with TRBD1. Germline CDR1 is LGHDT and CDR2 is YNNKEL (reference sequence). J lost 2 bases, V lost 7 bases, and 7 bases had no gene match. The CDR3 is 14 amino acids. As DNA, the CDR3 is TGTGCCAGCACCCAGGGGGGTTCAAACACTGAAGCTTTCTTT. Protein: CASTQGGSNTEAFF.

This chain uses TRBV19 with TRBJ1-3; the D is unclear. The germline gives CDR1 LNHDA, CDR2 SQIVND (reference sequence). CDR3 length equals 15 residues. V shed 6 bases and J shed 0 bases, with 12 bases lying between them. CDR3 in DNA: TGTGCCAGTAGCTTTACCGGTCGCTCTGGAAACACCATATATTTT. As protein: CASSFTGRSGNTIYF.

The genes are TRBV11-3 and TRBJ1-1; D not resolved. The CDR3 consists of 13 residues. Germline V lookup: CDR1 SGHNT, CDR2 YENEEA. V lost 3 bases to trimming and J lost 1 base, with 6 bases between them. The CDR3 region is CASSLNSNTEAFF. The CDR3 DNA reads as TGTGCCAGCAGCTTGAACTCGAACACTGAAGCTTTCTTT.

This clone came up a few times. The rearrangement uses TRBV27 and TRBJ1-6; 9 bases agree with TRBD1. There are 17 residues in the CDR3. V dropped 6 bases and J dropped 5; count of bases not matched to a gene: 11. Germline CDR1 and CDR2: MNHEY and SMNVEV (reference sequence). As DNA, the CDR3 is TGTGCCAGCAGCCAATACCCCGGGACAGGGAATAATTCACCCCTCCACTTT. Translating gives CASSQYPGTGNNSPLHF.

This clone is a singleton in its sample. This chain connects TRBV18 to TRBJ1-5, with no clear D. The CDR3 has 13 amino acids. Trimming shortened V by 2 bases and J by 8 bases, and 10 bases separated the two germline ends. Germline V gene sequence: CDR1 KGHSH, CDR2 LQKENI. The CDR3 protein is CASSPGELEPQHF. The CDR3 region has the DNA TGTGCCAGCTCACCAGGGGAGCTGGAGCCCCAGCATTTT.

This rearrangement joins TRBV7-8 to TRBJ1-2; D not certain. The CDR3 extends over 12 amino acids. From germline, CDR1 is SGHVS and CDR2 FQNEAQ. V was cut by 5 bases and J by 9 bases, with 13 bases left in between. CDR3 amino acids: CASSLSGQRYTF. The CDR3 bases are TGTGCCAGCAGCCTTTCAGGCCAACGCTACACCTTC.

This chain uses TRBV5-1 with TRBJ2-7; 10 bases align to TRBD1. This CDR3 contains 13 residues. From germline, CDR1 is SGHRS and CDR2 YFSETQ. The trim removed 4 bases at V and 3 bases at J, leaving 1 base unmatched. This CDR3 is CASSGTGVYEQYF. The CDR3 coding sequence is TGCGCCAGCAGCGGGACAGGGGTCTACGAGCAGTACTTC.

This chain uses TRBV6-6 with TRBJ1-2, with D perhaps TRBD1 (6 bases). Germline-derived CDR1 and CDR2 are MNHNY and SVGAGI (reference sequence). Trimming took off 8 bases at V and 5 bases at J, with 15 bases between the two ends. The CDR3 has 13 residues. The CDR3 reads CASRSGEGYGYTF. CDR3 nucleotide sequence: TGTGCCAGCCGTTCAGGGGAGGGGTATGGCTACACCTTC.

The CDR3 sequence: CASSLTGTMNTEAFF. CDR3 sequence (DNA): TGCGCCAGCAGCTTGACAGGGACAATGAACACTGAAGCTTTCTTT. The rearrangement uses TRBV5-1 and TRBJ1-1; tentatively, D is TRBD1 (6 bases). This CDR3 spans 15 amino acids. Germline V gene lookup returns CDR1 SGHRS and CDR2 YFSETQ. The V and J ends lost 1 base and 0 bases respectively, with 10 bases between them.

This rearrangement joins TRBV5-1 to TRBJ1-2; no reliable D call. With 4 bases removed from V and 8 bases from J, the gap between germline ends came to 15 bases. CDR3 length: 13 amino acids. CDR1 SGHRS and CDR2 YFSETQ come from the germline V gene. CDR3 sequence (DNA): TGCGCCAGCAGCCGAGAGACACTCGGCGGCTACACCTTC. Amino acids: CASSRETLGGYTF. The variable domain in full, completed from reference TRBV5-1 and TRBJ1-2, reads KAGVTQTPRYLIKTRGQQVTLSCSPISGHRSVSWYQQTPGQGLQFLFEYFSETQRNKGNFPGRFSGRQFSNSRSEMNVSTLELGDSALYLCASSRETLGGYTFGSGTRLTVV.

This clone was observed once. The rearrangement links TRBV10-3 to TRBJ2-3; TRBD2 matches 7 bases. V dropped 0 bases and J dropped 6; count of bases not matched to a gene: 12. This CDR3 is 17 amino acids long. Germline V CDR1 and CDR2: ENHRY, SYGVKD. Here the CDR3 DNA reads TGTGCCATCAGTGAGTCCACACTAGCGCGTCACGGGGATACGCAGTATTTT. It translates to CAISESTLARHGDTQYF.

This clone came up once. J is TRBJ2-2 and V is TRBV5-1, with D tentatively TRBD1 (6 bases). V was trimmed by 2 bases and J by 0 bases, leaving 8 bases between them. Germline V gene data show CDR1 as SGHRS and CDR2 as YFSETQ. The CDR3 extends over 15 amino acids. CDR3 sequence reads: CASSFGGPNTGELFF. The CDR3 region has the DNA TGCGCCAGCAGCTTTGGGGGCCCGAACACCGGGGAGCTGTTTTTT.

This chain links TRBV30 with TRBJ1-2, with TRBD1 matching over 7 bases. Germline CDR1 and CDR2: GTSNPN and SVGIG (reference sequence). The V gene end was trimmed by 0 bases and the J gene end by 2 bases; junction bases not matched to a gene: 21. The CDR3 length is 20 residues. The CDR3 coding sequence is TGTGCCTGGAGTGTACATGGTCTCGGGACAGCGAACAAAGAGAACTATGGCTACACCTTC. Translated: CAWSVHGLGTANKENYGYTF.

The chain couples TRBV4-2 to TRBJ1-5; 8 bases align to TRBD1. Germline CDR1 is LGHNA and CDR2 is YNFKEQ. Losses at the gene ends were 5 bases for V and 2 bases for J; bases not matched to a gene: 8. The CDR3 runs to 16 residues. CDR3 DNA: TGTGCCAGCAGCGTTCTACCGGGACAGGGCAATCAGCCCCAGCATTTT. Translated, it gives CASSVLPGQGNQPQHF.

In regard to this clone: The sample carries other DNA sequences with the same CDR3. The V gene is TRBV5-6, the J gene TRBJ1-1, with a tentative D call TRBD1 (5 bases). This CDR3 is built from 13 residues. V was cut by 0 bases and J by 4 bases, with 7 bases left in between. Per the germline V gene, CDR1 is SGHDT and CDR2 is YYEEEE. The CDR3 nucleotides are TGTGCCAGCAGCTTGGGGGGCGGCACTGAAGCTTTCTTT. Residues: CASSLGGGTEAFF.

V and J are TRBV6-5 and TRBJ2-3, with 7 nucleotides matching TRBD2. Germline V lookup: CDR1 MNHEY, CDR2 SVGAGI. The V segment lost 4 bases and the J segment 2 bases; nucleotides outside the gene matches: 6. The CDR3 length is 15 residues. CDR3 sequence: CASSSDGGNTDTQYF. The CDR3 DNA sequence: TGTGCCAGCAGTTCGGACGGGGGGAACACAGATACGCAGTATTTT.

This sequence joins TRBV6-6 and TRBJ1-5, with TRBD1 matching 8 bases. The V gene end was trimmed by 4 bases and the J gene end by 3 bases; junction bases not matched to a gene: 2. The CDR3 covers 14 residues. CDR1 is MNHNY and CDR2 is SVGAGI in the germline V gene (reference sequence). The DNA of the CDR3 is TGTGCCAGCAGTTGGACAGGGCTCAATCAGCCCCAGCATTTT. This encodes CASSWTGLNQPQHF.

The gene calls are TRBV25-1 and TRBJ1-2, with D hard to call. V was clipped by 1 base and J by 7 bases, with 13 bases between them. The length of the CDR3 is 14 residues. Germline loops: CDR1 MGHDK, CDR2 SYGVNS. The CDR3 loop reads CASSESTELGGYTF. CDR3 in DNA: TGTGCCAGCAGTGAATCGACGGAACTAGGTGGCTACACCTTC.

In its sample, this clone was seen a few times. The J gene is TRBJ1-2, the V gene TRBV10-3, with a tentative D call TRBD1 (6 bases). There are 11 residues in the CDR3. CDR1 and CDR2 from the germline V gene are ENHRY and SYGVKD. The V gene lost 10 bases and the J gene lost 4 bases, with 10 bases spanning the gap. For the CDR3, the DNA is TGTGCCACGACGGACAGCTATGGCTACACCTTC. Residues: CATTDSYGYTF.

The chain recombines TRBV14 with TRBJ2-3; 9 positions match TRBD2. Germline-derived CDR1 and CDR2 are SGHDN and FVKESK. Trimming removed 0 bases from V and 2 bases from J; junction bases left unmatched: 18. The CDR3 totals 21 residues. For the CDR3, the DNA is TGTGCCAGCAGCCAAGATCCCGCTAGCGGGGCTTGGGGATCTTACACAGATACGCAGTATTTT. Translation: CASSQDPASGAWGSYTDTQYF.

This clone was seen only a few times. The chain joins TRBV6-6 to TRBJ2-1; 7 bases align to TRBD1. Germline V gene data show CDR1 as MNHNY and CDR2 as SVGAGI (reference sequence). This CDR3 has 16 amino acids. Germline trimming cut 6 bases from V and 0 bases from J; bases unmatched to any gene: 8. DNA for the CDR3: TGTGCCAGCAGAATCAGACAGGGTAGCTCCTACAATGAGCAGTTCTTC. This sequence encodes CASRIRQGSSYNEQFF.